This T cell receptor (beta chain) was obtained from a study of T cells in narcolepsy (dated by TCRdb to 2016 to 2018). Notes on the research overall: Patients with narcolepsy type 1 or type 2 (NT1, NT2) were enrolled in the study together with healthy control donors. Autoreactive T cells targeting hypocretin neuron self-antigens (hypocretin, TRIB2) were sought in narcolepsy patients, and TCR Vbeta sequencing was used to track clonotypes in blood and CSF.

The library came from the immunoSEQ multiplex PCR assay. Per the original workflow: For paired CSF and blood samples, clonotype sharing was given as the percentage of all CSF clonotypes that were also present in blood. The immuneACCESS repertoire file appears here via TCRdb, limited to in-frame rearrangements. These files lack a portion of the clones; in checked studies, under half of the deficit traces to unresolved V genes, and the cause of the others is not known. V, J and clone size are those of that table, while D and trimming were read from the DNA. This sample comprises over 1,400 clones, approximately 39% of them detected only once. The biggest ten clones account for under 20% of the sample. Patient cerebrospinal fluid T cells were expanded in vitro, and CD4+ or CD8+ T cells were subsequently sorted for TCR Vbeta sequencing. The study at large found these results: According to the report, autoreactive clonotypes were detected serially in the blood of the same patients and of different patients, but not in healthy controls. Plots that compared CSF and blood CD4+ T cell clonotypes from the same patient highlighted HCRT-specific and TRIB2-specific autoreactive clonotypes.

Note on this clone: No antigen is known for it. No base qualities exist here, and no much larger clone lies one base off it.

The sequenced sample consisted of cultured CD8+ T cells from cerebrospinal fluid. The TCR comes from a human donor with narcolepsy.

The nucleotides read TGTGCCAGCGGATACTGTTGGGACCTGAGCCCGGATACGCAGTATTTT. Protein translation: CASGYCWDLSPDTQYF. The chain joins TRBV6-4 to TRBJ2-3; the D segment may tentatively be TRBD1 or TRBD2, each giving 5 matched bases. Including the terminal cysteine and phenylalanine, the CDR3 comprises 16 residues. The sequence is cut down to CDR3 DNA, 48 bases in frame from base 1. Taken from the germline V gene, the CDR1 and CDR2 loops are MRHNA and SNTAGT. The V and J ends are trimmed by 8 bases and 6 bases, leaving 24 bases between them.